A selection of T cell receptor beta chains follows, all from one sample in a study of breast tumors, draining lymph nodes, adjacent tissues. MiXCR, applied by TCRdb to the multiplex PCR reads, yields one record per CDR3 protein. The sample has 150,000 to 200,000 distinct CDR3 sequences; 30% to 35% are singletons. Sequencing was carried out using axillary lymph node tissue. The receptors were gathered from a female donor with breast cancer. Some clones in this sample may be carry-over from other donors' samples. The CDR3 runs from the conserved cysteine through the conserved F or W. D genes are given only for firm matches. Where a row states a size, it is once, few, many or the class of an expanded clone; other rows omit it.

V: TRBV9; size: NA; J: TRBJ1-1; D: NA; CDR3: CASSAVPTLNTEAFF; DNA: TGTGCCAGCAGCGCAGTTCCGACACTGAACACTGAAGCTTTCTTT
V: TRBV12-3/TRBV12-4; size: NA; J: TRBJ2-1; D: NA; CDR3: CASTSEGELSSYNGQFF; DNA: TGTGCCAGCACCTCGGAAGGAGAACTGAGCTCCTACAATGGGCAGTTCTTC
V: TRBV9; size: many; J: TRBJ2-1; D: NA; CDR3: CASSTNPGGSSYNEQFF; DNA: TGTGCCAGCAGCACCAATCCGGGGGGCAGCTCCTACAATGAGCAGTTCTTC
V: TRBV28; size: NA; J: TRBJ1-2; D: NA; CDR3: CASRRTYGYTF; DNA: TGTGCCAGCAGGCGGACTTATGGCTACACCTTC
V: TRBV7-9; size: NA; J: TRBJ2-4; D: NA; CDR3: CASSTSLKGGHKNIQYF; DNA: TGTGCCAGCAGCACTAGCCTTAAGGGGGGGCACAAAAACATTCAGTACTTC
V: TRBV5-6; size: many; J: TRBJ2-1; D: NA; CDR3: CASSSEKSPKYNEQFF; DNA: TGTGCCAGCAGCTCGGAGAAAAGCCCTAAATACAATGAGCAGTTCTTC
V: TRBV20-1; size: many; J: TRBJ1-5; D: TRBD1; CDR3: CSARENRGSNQPQHF; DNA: TGCAGTGCTAGAGAGAACAGGGGTAGCAATCAGCCCCAGCATTTT
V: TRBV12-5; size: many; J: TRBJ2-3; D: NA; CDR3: CASGLVGAYTDTQYF; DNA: TGTGCTAGTGGTTTGGTAGGAGCTTACACAGATACGCAGTATTTT
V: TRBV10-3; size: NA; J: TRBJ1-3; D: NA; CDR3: CAITPSRDGNTIYF; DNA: TGTGCCATCACCCCGAGCAGGGACGGAAACACCATATATTTT
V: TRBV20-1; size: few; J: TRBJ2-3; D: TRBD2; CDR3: CSALAGSTDTQYF; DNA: TGCAGTGCTCTAGCGGGAAGCACAGATACGCAGTATTTT
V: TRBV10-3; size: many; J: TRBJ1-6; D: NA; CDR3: CAISESVDYNSPLHF; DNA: TGTGCCATCAGTGAGTCAGTTGACTATAATTCACCCCTCCACTTT
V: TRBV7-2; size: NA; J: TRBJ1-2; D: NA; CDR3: CASSLGGTAGYGYTF; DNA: TGTGCCAGCAGCTTAGGCGGGACGGCTGGGTATGGCTACACCTTC
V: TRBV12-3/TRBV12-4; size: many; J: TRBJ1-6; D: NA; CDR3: CASSLEGGNSPLHF; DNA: TGTGCCAGCAGTTTGGAGGGAGGTAATTCACCCCTCCACTTT
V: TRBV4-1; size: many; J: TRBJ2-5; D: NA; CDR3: CASSQEGDAGWETQYF; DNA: TGCGCCAGCAGCCAAGAAGGGGACGCAGGGTGGGAGACCCAGTACTTC
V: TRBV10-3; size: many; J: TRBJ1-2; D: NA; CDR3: CAISEPDTLPYGYTF; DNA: TGTGCCATCAGTGAGCCGGACACCCTTCCTTATGGCTACACCTTC
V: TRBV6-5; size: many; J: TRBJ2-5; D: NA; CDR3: CASRRDAGAGETQYF; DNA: TGTGCCAGCAGACGAGATGCGGGGGCGGGAGAGACCCAGTACTTC
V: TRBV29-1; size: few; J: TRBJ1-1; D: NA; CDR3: CSVGAGGNTEAFF; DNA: TGCAGCGTCGGTGCTGGGGGGAACACTGAAGCTTTCTTT
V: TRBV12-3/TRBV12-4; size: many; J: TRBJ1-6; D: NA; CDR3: CASSSWDTVSPLHF; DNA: TGTGCCAGCAGTTCCTGGGACACTGTTTCACCCCTCCACTTT
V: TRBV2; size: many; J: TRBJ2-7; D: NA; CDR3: CASSPTGPGREQYF; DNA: TGTGCCAGCAGCCCCACGGGACCGGGCCGCGAGCAGTACTTC
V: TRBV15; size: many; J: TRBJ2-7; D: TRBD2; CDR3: CATSRGGRGGNEQYF; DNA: TGTGCCACCAGCAGAGGTGGGCGGGGGGGCAACGAGCAGTACTTC
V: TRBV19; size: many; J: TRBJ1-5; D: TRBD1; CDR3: CASSILGQGSNQPQHF; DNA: TGTGCCAGTAGTATCTTGGGACAGGGAAGCAATCAGCCCCAGCATTTT
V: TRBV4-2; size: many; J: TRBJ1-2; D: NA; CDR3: CASSHRGSFYGYTF; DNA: TGTGCCAGCAGCCACCGTGGATCCTTCTATGGCTACACCTTC
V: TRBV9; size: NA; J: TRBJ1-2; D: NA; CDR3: CASSGQLSSYGYTF; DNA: TGTGCCAGCAGCGGGCAACTCAGTAGCTATGGCTACACCTTC
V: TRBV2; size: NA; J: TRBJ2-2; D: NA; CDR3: CASRNGLKGGELFF; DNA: TGTGCCAGCAGAAACGGACTAAAGGGCGGGGAGCTGTTTTTT
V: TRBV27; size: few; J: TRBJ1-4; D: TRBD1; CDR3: CASSPRQGAEEKLFF; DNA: TGTGCCAGCAGTCCACGACAGGGGGCAGAGGAAAAACTGTTTTTT
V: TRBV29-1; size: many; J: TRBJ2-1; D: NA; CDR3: CSVRRTMSNEQFF; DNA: TGCAGCGTGAGGAGAACAATGAGCAATGAGCAGTTCTTC
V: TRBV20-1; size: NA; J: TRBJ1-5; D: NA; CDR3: CSARDGEKVRSDRPQHF; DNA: TGCAGTGCTAGAGATGGAGAAAAGGTGCGTAGCGATCGGCCCCAGCATTTT
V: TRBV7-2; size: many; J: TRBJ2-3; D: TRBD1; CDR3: CASSRIYRGHSTDTQYF; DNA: TGTGCCAGCAGCCGCATCTACAGGGGACATAGCACAGATACGCAGTATTTT
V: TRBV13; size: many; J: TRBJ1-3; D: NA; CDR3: CASSLGPGYSGNTIYF; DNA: TGTGCCAGCAGCTTAGGTCCGGGTTACTCTGGAAACACCATATATTTT
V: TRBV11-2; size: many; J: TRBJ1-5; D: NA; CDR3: CASSLEQGINQPQHF; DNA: TGTGCCAGCAGCTTAGAACAGGGAATCAATCAGCCCCAGCATTTT
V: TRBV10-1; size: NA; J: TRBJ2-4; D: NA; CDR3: CASRGSVIQYF; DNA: TGCGCCAGCAGGGGGAGTGTCATTCAGTACTTC